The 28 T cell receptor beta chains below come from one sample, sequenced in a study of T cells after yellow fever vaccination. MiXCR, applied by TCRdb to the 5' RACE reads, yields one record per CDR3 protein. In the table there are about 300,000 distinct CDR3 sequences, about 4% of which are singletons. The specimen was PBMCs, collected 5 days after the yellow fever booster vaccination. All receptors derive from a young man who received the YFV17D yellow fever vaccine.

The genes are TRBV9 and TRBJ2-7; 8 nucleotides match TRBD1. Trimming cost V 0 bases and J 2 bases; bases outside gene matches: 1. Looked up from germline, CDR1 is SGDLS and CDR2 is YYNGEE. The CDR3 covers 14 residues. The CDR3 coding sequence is TGTGCCAGCAGCGTAGAGGACAGGGCCTACGAGCAGTACTTC. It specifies CASSVEDRAYEQYF.

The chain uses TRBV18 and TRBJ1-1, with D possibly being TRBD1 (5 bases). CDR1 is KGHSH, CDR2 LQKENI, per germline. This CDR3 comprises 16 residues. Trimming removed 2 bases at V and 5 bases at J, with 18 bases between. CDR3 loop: CASSPEGLGLLTEAFF. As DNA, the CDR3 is TGTGCCAGCTCACCAGAGGGATTGGGACTTTTAACTGAAGCTTTCTTT.

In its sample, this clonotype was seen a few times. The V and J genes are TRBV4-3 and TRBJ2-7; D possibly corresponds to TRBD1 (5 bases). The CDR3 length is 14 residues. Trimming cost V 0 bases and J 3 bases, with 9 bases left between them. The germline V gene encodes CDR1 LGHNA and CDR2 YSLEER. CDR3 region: CASSQEIGDYEQYF. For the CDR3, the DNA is TGCGCCAGCAGCCAAGAAATAGGGGACTACGAGCAGTACTTC.

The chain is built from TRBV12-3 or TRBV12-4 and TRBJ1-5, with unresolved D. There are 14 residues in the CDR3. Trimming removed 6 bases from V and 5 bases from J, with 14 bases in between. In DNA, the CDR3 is TGTGCCAGCAGGAGTTACCGAGAATATCAGCCCCAGCATTTT. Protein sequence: CASRSYREYQPQHF.

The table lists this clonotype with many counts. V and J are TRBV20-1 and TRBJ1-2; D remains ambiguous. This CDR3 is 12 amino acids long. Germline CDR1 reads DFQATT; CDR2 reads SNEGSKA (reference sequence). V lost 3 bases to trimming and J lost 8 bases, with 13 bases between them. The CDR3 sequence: CSARDGLLGYTF. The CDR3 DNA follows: TGCAGTGCTAGGGACGGACTATTAGGCTACACCTTC.

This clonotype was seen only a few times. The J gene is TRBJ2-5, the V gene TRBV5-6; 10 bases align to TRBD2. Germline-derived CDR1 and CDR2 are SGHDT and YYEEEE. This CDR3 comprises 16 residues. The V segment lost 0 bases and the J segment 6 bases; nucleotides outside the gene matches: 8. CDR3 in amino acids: CASSLERGGPQKTQYF. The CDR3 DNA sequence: TGTGCCAGCAGCTTGGAGCGGGGGGGCCCGCAGAAGACCCAGTACTTC.

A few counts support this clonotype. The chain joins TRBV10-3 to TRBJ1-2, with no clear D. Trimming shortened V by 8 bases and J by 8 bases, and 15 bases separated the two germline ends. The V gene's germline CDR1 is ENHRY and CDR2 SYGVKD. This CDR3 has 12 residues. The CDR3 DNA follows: TGTGCCATCTCTCCCCGGTCTATGGGCTACACCTTC. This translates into CAISPRSMGYTF.

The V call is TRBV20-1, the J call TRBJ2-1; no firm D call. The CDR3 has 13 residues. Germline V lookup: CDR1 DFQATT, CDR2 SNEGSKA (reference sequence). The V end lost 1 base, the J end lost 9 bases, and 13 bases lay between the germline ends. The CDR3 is CSARGPRTIEQFF. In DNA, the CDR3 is TGCAGTGCTAGAGGGCCCCGGACGATTGAGCAGTTCTTC.

CDR3 nucleotide sequence: TGTGCCAGCAGTTACAGGGTTTGGCAGCCCCAGCATTTT. It translates to CASSYRVWQPQHF. The chain links TRBV27 to TRBJ1-5; D might be TRBD1 (6 bases). V lost 4 bases and J lost 7, with 11 bases in between. The CDR3 consists of 13 residues. The germline CDR1 and CDR2 sequences are MNHEY and SMNVEV (reference sequence).

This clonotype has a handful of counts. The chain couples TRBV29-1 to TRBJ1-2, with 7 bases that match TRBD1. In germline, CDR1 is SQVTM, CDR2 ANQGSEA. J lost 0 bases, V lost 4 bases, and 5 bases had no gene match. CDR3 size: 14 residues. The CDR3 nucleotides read TGCAGCGTTGGGGGACAGACCGCTAACTATGGCTACACCTTC. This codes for CSVGGQTANYGYTF.

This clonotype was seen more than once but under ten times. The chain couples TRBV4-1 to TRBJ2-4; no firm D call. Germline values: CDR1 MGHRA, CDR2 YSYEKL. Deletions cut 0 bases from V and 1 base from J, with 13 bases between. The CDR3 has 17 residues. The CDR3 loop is CASSQDFGYVAKNIQYF. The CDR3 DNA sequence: TGCGCCAGCAGCCAAGATTTTGGGTACGTGGCCAAAAACATTCAGTACTTC.

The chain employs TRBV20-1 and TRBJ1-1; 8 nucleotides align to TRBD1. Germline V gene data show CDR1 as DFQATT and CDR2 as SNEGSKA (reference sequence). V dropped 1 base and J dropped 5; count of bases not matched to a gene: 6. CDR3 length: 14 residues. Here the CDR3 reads CSARGTGSVTEAFF. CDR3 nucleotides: TGCAGTGCTAGAGGGACAGGGAGTGTGACTGAAGCTTTCTTT.

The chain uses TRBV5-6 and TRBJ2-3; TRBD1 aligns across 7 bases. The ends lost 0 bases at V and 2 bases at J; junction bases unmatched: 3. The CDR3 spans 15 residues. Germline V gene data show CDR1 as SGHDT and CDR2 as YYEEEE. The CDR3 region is CASSLVGQTTDTQYF. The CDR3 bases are TGTGCCAGCAGCTTGGTGGGACAGACCACAGATACGCAGTATTTT.

The CDR3 nucleotides are TGCAGTGCTAGTGATCCGGCCTCCGGGGACAATTCACCCCTCCACTTT. This gives the protein CSASDPASGDNSPLHF. The chain is built from TRBV20-1 and TRBJ1-6; TRBD1 is a possible D gene (5 bases). V was cut by 3 bases and J by 7 bases, with 19 bases left in between. Looked up from germline, CDR1 is DFQATT and CDR2 is SNEGSKA (reference sequence). This CDR3 is built from 16 residues.

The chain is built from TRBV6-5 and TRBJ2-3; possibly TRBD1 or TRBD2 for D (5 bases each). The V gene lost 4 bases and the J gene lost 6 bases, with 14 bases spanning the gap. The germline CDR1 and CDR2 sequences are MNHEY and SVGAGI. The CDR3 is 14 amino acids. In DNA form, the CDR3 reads TGTGCCAGCAGTTCCATGGGGCCGGGGGATACGCAGTATTTT. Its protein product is CASSSMGPGDTQYF.

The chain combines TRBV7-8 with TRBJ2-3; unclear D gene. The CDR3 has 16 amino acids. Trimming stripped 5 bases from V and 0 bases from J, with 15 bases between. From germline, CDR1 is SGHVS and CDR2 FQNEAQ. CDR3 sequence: CASSPSLTVSTDTQYF. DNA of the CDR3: TGTGCCAGCAGCCCCTCTTTGACCGTGAGCACAGATACGCAGTATTTT.

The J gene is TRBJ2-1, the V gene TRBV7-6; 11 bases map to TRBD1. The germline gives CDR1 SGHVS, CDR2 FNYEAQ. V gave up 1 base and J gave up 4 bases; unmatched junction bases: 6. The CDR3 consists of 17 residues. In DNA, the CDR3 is TGTGCCAGCAGCTTAGAACCGGGACAGGGGGGATACAATGAGCAGTTCTTC. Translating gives CASSLEPGQGGYNEQFF.

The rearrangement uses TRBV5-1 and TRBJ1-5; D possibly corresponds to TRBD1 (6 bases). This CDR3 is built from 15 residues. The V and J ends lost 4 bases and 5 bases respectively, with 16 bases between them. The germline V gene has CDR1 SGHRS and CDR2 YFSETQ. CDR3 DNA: TGCGCCAGCAGCACCAACAGCGAGGGGGATCAGCCCCAGCATTTT. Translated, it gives CASSTNSEGDQPQHF.

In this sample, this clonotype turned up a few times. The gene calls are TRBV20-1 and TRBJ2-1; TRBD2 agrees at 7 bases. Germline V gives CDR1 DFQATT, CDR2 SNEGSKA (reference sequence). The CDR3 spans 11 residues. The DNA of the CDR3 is TGCTCTAGCGGAAGCTACAATGAGCAGTTCTTC. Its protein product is CSSGSYNEQFF.

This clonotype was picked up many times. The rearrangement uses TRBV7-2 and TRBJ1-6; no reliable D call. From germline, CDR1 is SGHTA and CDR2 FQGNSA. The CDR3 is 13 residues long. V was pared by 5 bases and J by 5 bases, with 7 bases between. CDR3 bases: TGTGCCAGCAGCCCTCTACATAATTCACCCCTCCACTTT. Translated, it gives CASSPLHNSPLHF.

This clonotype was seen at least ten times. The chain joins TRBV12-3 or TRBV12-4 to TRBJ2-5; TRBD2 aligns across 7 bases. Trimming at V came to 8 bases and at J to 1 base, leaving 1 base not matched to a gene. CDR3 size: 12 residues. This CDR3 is CASGGVQETQYF. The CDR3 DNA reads TGTGCCAGCGGGGGGGTCCAAGAGACCCAGTACTTC.

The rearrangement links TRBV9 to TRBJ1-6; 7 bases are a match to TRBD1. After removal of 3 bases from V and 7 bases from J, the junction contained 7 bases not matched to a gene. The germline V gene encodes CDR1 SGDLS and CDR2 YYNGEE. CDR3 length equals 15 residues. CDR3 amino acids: CASSAGDSLNSPLHF. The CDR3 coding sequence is TGTGCCAGCAGCGCTGGGGACAGCCTCAATTCACCCCTCCACTTT. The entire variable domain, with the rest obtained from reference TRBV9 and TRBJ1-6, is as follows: DSGVTQTPKHLITATGQRVTLRCSPRSGDLSVYWYQQSLDQGLQFLIQYYNGEERAKGNILERFSAQQFPDLHSELNLSSLELGDSALYFCASSAGDSLNSPLHFGNGTRLTVT.

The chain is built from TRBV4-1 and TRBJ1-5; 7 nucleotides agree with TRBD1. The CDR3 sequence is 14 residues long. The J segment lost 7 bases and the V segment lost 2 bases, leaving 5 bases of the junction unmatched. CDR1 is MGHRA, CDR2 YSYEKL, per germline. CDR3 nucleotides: TGCGCCAGCAGCCAAAACAGGGGCGACCAGCCCCAGCATTTT. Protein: CASSQNRGDQPQHF.

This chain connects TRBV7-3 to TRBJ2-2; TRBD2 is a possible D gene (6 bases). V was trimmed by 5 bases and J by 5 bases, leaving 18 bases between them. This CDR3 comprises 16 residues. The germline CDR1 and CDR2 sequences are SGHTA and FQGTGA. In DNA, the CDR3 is TGTGCCAGCAGCCTCCGGGACTCTGGTGCAACCGGGGAGCTGTTTTTT. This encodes CASSLRDSGATGELFF.

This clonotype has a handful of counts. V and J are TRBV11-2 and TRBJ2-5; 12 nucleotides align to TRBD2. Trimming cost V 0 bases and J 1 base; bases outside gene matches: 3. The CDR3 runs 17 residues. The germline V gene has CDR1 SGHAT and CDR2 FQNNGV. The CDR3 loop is CASSLDPTSGGQETQYF. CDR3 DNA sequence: TGTGCCAGCAGCTTAGATCCGACTAGCGGGGGCCAAGAGACCCAGTACTTC. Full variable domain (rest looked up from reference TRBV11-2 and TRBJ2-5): EAGVAQSPRYKIIEKRQSVAFWCNPISGHATLYWYQQILGQGPKLLIQFQNNGVVDDSQLPKDRFSAERLKGVDSTLKIQPAKLEDSAVYLCASSLDPTSGGQETQYFGPGTRLLVL.

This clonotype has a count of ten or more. The CDR3 DNA reads TGTGCCAGCAGCTGGGAGCTAGACCCAGCTTTCTTT. This encodes CASSWELDPAFF. The chain carries TRBV7-9 and TRBJ1-1; D is unresolved. Trimming removed 4 bases from V and 10 bases from J, with 13 bases in between. This CDR3 contains 12 residues. Germline V gene lookup returns CDR1 SEHNR and CDR2 FQNEAQ (reference sequence).

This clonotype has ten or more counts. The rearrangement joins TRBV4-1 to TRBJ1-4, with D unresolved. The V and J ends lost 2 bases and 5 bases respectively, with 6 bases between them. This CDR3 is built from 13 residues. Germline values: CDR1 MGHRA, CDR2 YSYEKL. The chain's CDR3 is CASSQPGNEKLFF. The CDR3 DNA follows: TGCGCCAGCAGCCAACCGGGGAATGAAAAACTGTTTTTT.

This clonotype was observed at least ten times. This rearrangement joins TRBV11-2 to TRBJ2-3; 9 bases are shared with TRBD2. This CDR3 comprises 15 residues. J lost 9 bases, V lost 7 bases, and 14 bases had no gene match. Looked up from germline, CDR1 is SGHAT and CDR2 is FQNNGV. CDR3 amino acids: CASTTGGGAGRTQYF. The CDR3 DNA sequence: TGTGCCAGCACCACCGGCGGGGGGGCCGGAAGAACGCAGTATTTT.